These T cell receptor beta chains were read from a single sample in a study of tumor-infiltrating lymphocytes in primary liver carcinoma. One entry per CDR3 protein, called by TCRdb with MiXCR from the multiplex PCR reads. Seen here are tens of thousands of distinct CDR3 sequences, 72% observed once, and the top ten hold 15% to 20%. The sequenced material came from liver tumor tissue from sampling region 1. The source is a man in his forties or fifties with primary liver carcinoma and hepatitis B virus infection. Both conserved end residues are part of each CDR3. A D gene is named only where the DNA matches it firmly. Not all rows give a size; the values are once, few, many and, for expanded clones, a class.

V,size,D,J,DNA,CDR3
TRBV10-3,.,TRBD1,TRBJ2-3,TGTGCCATCGGGGACAGCGGACTTACAGATACGCAGTGTTTT,CAIGDSGLTDTQCF
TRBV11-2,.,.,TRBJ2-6,TGTGCCAGCACCGAGGGGTTGCCTGGGGCCAACGTCCTGACTTTC,CASTEGLPGANVLTF
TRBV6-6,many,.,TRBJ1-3,TGTGCCAGCAGTGGGCAGGGGACTCGCTCTGGAAACACCATATATTTT,CASSGQGTRSGNTIYF
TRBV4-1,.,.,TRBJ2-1,TGCGCCAGTAACCTAGAGGCGGGAGTACAGGGGAGGAATGAGCAGTTCTTC,CASNLEAGVQGRNEQFF
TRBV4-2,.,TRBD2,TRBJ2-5,TGTACCAGCACCCAAGTAACTAGCGGGAGTACAGAGACCCAGTACTTC,CTSTQVTSGSTETQYF
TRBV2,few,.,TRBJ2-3,TGTGCCAGCAGAACGGGGGCCCCAGATACGCAGTATTTT,CASRTGAPDTQYF
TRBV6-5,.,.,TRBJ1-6,TGTGTCGGCAGTTTACAGGGTAGCAATTCACCCCTCCACTTT,CVGSLQGSNSPLHF
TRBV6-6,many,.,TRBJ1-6,TGTGCCAGCAGCCGGGACGGCCCATGGTCACCCCTCCACTTT,CASSRDGPWSPLHF
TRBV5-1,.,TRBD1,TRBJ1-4,TGCGCCAGCAGCGGAGGACAGGCAACTAATGAAAAACTGTTTTTT,CASSGGQATNEKLFF
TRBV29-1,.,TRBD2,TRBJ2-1,TGCAGCGCTGGGGCTAGCGGGAGATTGAATGAGCACTTCTTC,CSAGASGRLNEHFF
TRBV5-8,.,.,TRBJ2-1,TGTACCAGCAGCCTCGGACTCTTTGGGGCCTACAATGATCAGTTCTTC,CTSSLGLFGAYNDQFF
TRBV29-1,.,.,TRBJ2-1,TGCAGCGTTAATGGGACGGTGGGGAATGAGCAGTTCTTC,CSVNGTVGNEQFF
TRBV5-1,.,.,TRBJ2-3,TGCGCCAGCAGCTTGAATCCTAGAGGGAGTGGGGATACGCAGTATTTT,CASSLNPRGSGDTQYF
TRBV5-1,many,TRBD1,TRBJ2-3,TGCGCCAGCAGCCGGACAGGGCCCACGGATACGCAGTATTTT,CASSRTGPTDTQYF
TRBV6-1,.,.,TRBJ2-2,TGTGCCAGCAGTGAACACGGAGCAGGGGAACTGCTTTTT,CASSEHGAGELLF
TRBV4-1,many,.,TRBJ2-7,TGCGCCAGCAGCCAGGCGGGACAGCTCTCCTACGAGCAGTACTTC,CASSQAGQLSYEQYF
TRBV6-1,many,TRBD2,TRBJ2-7,TGTGCCAGCAGTGAAGCGGCTAGCGGGAGGGGGGAGCAGTACTTC,CASSEAASGRGEQYF
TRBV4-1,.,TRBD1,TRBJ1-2,TGCGCCAGCAACCAAGAACTAGATGGACAGGGAATTCTCTGTGGCTACACCTTC,CASNQELDGQGILCGYTF
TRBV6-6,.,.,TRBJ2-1,TGTGCCAGCAGTTACGGAGAAATTGAGAACTCCTACAATGAGCAGTTCTTC,CASSYGEIENSYNEQFF
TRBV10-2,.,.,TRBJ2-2,TGCGCCAGCAATGTAGCGCGGGGATGGAACACCGGGGAGCTGTTTTTT,CASNVARGWNTGELFF
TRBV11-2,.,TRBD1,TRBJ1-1,TGTGCCGGCAGCCGAATGAGGAGACAGGGGTTCGGCACTGAAGCTTTCTTT,CAGSRMRRQGFGTEAFF
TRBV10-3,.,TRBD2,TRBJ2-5,TGTGCCATCAGTGATCCGGATGGGGCTAGCGGGAGGGTCCCGGAAGAGACCCAGTACTTC,CAISDPDGASGRVPEETQYF
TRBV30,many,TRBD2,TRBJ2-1,TGTGCCTGGAGTAGGGAGGGAGCGGAGTTCTTC,CAWSREGAEFF
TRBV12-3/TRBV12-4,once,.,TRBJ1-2,TGTGCCAGCAGTACGGGCCAGGTGATCTATAGCTACACCTTC,CASSTGQVIYSYTF
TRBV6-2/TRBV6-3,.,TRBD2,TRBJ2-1,TGCGCCAGCAGTAAAACGGGAGGGGTTTTCTTTAATGAGCAGTTCTTC,CASSKTGGVFFNEQFF
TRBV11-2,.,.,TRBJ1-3,TGTGCATCAGCCCAGGGAGCCGGAAACACCATGTATTTT,CASAQGAGNTMYF
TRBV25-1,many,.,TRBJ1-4,TGTGCCAGCAAGGGGCGACAGGAGGTTAATGAAAAACTGTTTTTT,CASKGRQEVNEKLFF
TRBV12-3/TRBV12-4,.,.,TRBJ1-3,TGTGCCTGCAGCGACGGAAACTCTGGAAACACTATATATTTT,CACSDGNSGNTIYF
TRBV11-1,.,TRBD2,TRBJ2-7,TGTGTCAACTGCTTAGCGGGGACAAAACAGTACTTC,CVNCLAGTKQYF